Shown below are 26 T cell receptor beta chains from a single sample sequenced in a study of blood T cell repertoires in COVID-19. Method: immunoSEQ multiplex PCR; TCRdb's copy keeps in-frame clones and lacks some. The repertoire consists of 100,000 or so clones, with around 93% occurring once and the leading ten covering approximately 15%. The specimen was peripheral blood. These TCRs come from a man aged 45-65 years with acute or convalescent COVID-19.

V is TRBV5-1 and J is TRBJ2-7, with unresolved D. Germline-derived CDR1 and CDR2 are SGHRS and YFSETQ. The V and J ends lost 1 base and 1 base respectively, with 12 bases between them. The CDR3 runs to 15 residues. Here the CDR3 DNA reads TGCGCCAGCAGCTTGATCGCAACCGGGTCCTACGAGCAGTACTTC. The encoded protein is CASSLIATGSYEQYF.

This rearrangement joins TRBV24-1 to TRBJ2-1, with D possibly matching TRBD2 (6 bases). Germline assignment: CDR1 KGHDR and CDR2 SFDVKD. The CDR3 totals 17 residues. Trimming removed 4 bases at V and 4 bases at J, with 19 bases between. CDR3 DNA sequence: TGTGCCACCAGTGAGTCCGTGGCTGGGAGCGGGTACAATGAGCAGTTCTTC. Protein: CATSESVAGSGYNEQFF.

This chain links TRBV15 with TRBJ2-3; a weak D match, TRBD2 (7 bases). Germline V gene lookup returns CDR1 LNHNV and CDR2 YYDKDF (reference sequence). The CDR3 consists of 16 residues. V lost 4 bases to trimming and J lost 4 bases, with 18 bases between them. The CDR3 is CATSTDRGGRADTQYF. The CDR3 coding sequence is TGTGCCACCAGCACTGATAGGGGGGGGCGCGCAGATACGCAGTATTTT.

The chain links TRBV7-9 to TRBJ1-2; TRBD1 might be the D (5 bases). The germline V and J ends were trimmed by 5 bases and 8 bases, with 12 bases remaining between them. The germline gives CDR1 SEHNR, CDR2 FQNEAQ (reference sequence). The CDR3 extends over 12 amino acids. This CDR3 is CASSPGGWGYTF. CDR3 in DNA: TGTGCCAGCAGCCCCGGGGGTTGGGGCTACACCTTC.

The table lists this clone with a few counts. The chain has TRBV2 and TRBJ2-7; TRBD2 aligns across 9 bases. Germline CDR1 SNHLY, CDR2 FYNNEI. This CDR3 comprises 15 residues. The J segment lost 7 bases and the V segment lost 4 bases, leaving 11 bases of the junction unmatched. The CDR3 loop reads CASSGSAGGLGEQYF. CDR3 in DNA: TGTGCCAGCAGTGGCTCGGCGGGGGGGCTGGGAGAGCAGTACTTC.

This clone was observed a few times. J is TRBJ1-5 and V is TRBV6-5; 9 bases fit TRBD1. The V gene end was trimmed by 8 bases and the J gene end by 4 bases; junction bases not matched to a gene: 9. Looked up from germline, CDR1 is MNHEY and CDR2 is SVGAGI. The CDR3 has 15 amino acids. The CDR3 DNA is TGTGCCAGCCTCCTGGACAGGGGCCCTAATCAGCCCCAGCATTTT. Encoded protein: CASLLDRGPNQPQHF.

The chain couples TRBV4-1 to TRBJ1-2, with 8 bases matching TRBD1. Trimming cost V 3 bases and J 3 bases; bases outside gene matches: 3. Germline V gives CDR1 MGHRA, CDR2 YSYEKL. The CDR3 covers 14 residues. In DNA form, the CDR3 reads TGCGCCAGCAGCCAGGGGACAGGAGACTATGGCTACACCTTC. Its protein is CASSQGTGDYGYTF.

V usage is TRBV27 and J usage is TRBJ1-1; D may be TRBD1 (5 bases). CDR3 length equals 16 residues. V dropped 6 bases and J dropped 1 base, with 18 bases sitting between them. CDR1 MNHEY and CDR2 SMNVEV come from the germline V gene (reference sequence). The CDR3 here is CASSLTPGKPNTEAFF. Written as DNA, the CDR3 is TGTGCCAGCAGCCTAACCCCAGGGAAACCGAACACTGAAGCTTTCTTT.

The V gene is TRBV10-1, the J gene TRBJ1-4; D may be TRBD1 (5 bases). Germline V gives CDR1 WNHNN, CDR2 SYGVQD (reference sequence). This CDR3 spans 14 amino acids. V was trimmed by 6 bases and J by 2 bases, leaving 10 bases between them. For the CDR3, the DNA is TGCGCCAGCAGCGAATACAGGACTAATGAAAAACTGTTTTTT. This translates into CASSEYRTNEKLFF.

The V gene is TRBV3-1 (or the pseudogene TRBV3-2), the J gene TRBJ2-5; D perhaps matches TRBD2 (5 bases). Per germline, CDR1 LGHDT and CDR2 YNNKEL (reference sequence). The CDR3 is 12 residues long. The V and J ends lost 7 bases and 7 bases respectively, with 13 bases between them. In DNA form, the CDR3 reads TGTGCCAGCACCTTCCAACGGGGGACCCAGTACTTC. Its translation is CASTFQRGTQYF.

This chain's CDR3 is CAWSVGIGGAQETQYF. The CDR3 DNA is TGTGCCTGGAGTGTCGGTATTGGGGGGGCACAAGAGACCCAGTACTTC. J is TRBJ2-5 and V is TRBV30; tentative D call: TRBD2 (7 bases). V shed 0 bases and J shed 2 bases, with 16 bases lying between them. Germline-derived CDR1 and CDR2 are GTSNPN and SVGIG (reference sequence). The CDR3 length is 16 residues.

The chain uses TRBV6-2 or TRBV6-3 and TRBJ2-1, with TRBD2 matching over 11 bases. This CDR3 has 18 amino acids. The ends lost 4 bases at V and 2 bases at J; junction bases unmatched: 10. Germline V gene lookup returns CDR1 MNHEY and CDR2 SVGEGT. Here the CDR3 reads CASSSTRLAGNPYNEQFF. In DNA, the CDR3 is TGTGCCAGCAGTTCCACCCGACTAGCGGGGAACCCCTACAATGAGCAGTTCTTC.

The V call is TRBV27, the J call TRBJ1-6; D unclear. This CDR3 has 13 residues. Trimming removed 6 bases from V and 6 bases from J, with 9 bases in between. Germline V gene lookup returns CDR1 MNHEY and CDR2 SMNVEV (reference sequence). The CDR3 DNA reads TGTGCCAGCAGCCTGGAGGGTAATTCACCCCTCCACTTT. It encodes CASSLEGNSPLHF.

The chain is built from TRBV11-3 and TRBJ2-6, with TRBD1 matching over 11 bases. J lost 2 bases, V lost 5 bases, and 8 bases had no gene match. Germline V gene sequence: CDR1 SGHNT, CDR2 YENEEA. This CDR3 region has 18 residues. The CDR3 is CASSPNGQGAPGANVLTF. The DNA for the CDR3 is TGTGCCAGCAGCCCCAACGGACAGGGGGCGCCTGGGGCCAACGTCCTGACTTTC.

V gene TRBV11-3 combines with J gene TRBJ1-1; D may be TRBD1 (6 bases). CDR1 is SGHNT and CDR2 is YENEEA in the germline V gene. The CDR3 has 16 residues. Trimming removed 4 bases from V and 0 bases from J, with 15 bases in between. The CDR3 loop reads CASSSPPGHMNTEAFF. DNA for the CDR3: TGTGCCAGCAGCTCCCCGCCGGGACATATGAACACTGAAGCTTTCTTT.

Written as DNA, the CDR3 is TGTGCCATCAAGGCAGGGGGAATGTTGAATGAGCAGTTCTTC. This sequence encodes CAIKAGGMLNEQFF. The chain joins TRBV10-3 to TRBJ2-1, with TRBD1 matching 7 bases. The junction had 10 bases not matched to a gene; V was cut back by 7 bases and J by 7 bases. CDR1 is ENHRY, CDR2 SYGVKD, per germline. This CDR3 has 14 amino acids.

The V and J genes are TRBV7-9 and TRBJ1-5, with no clear D. The V end lost 5 bases, the J end lost 0 bases, and 11 bases lay between the germline ends. The germline V gene encodes CDR1 SEHNR and CDR2 FQNEAQ (reference sequence). CDR3 length: 15 amino acids. CDR3 DNA sequence: TGTGCCAGCAGCCGGAATGGAGGTAGCAATCAGCCCCAGCATTTT. Protein sequence: CASSRNGGSNQPQHF.

The rearrangement links TRBV5-1 to TRBJ2-1; D unclear. The V and J ends lost 0 bases and 5 bases respectively, with 12 bases between them. CDR3 size: 15 residues. Germline lookup yields CDR1 SGHRS and CDR2 YFSETQ. The CDR3 DNA reads as TGCGCCAGCAGCTTGGTTTTCACGAGCGACAATGAGCAGTTCTTC. This codes for CASSLVFTSDNEQFF.

The chain couples TRBV19 to TRBJ1-2; D is ambiguous. Trimming removed 5 bases at V and 4 bases at J, with 11 bases between. The CDR3 totals 13 residues. From germline, CDR1 is LNHDA and CDR2 SQIVND (reference sequence). The CDR3 loop reads CASSPPGTYGYTF. CDR3 nucleotides: TGTGCCAGTAGTCCCCCGGGAACCTATGGCTACACCTTC. The full variable domain, in which reference TRBV19 and TRBJ1-2 provide the parts outside the CDR3, is DGGITQSPKYLFRKEGQNVTLSCEQNLNHDAMYWYRQDPGQGLRLIYYSQIVNDFQKGDIAEGYSVSREKKESFPLTVTSAQKNPTAFYLCASSPPGTYGYTFGSGTRLTVV.

The chain recombines TRBV6-5 with TRBJ1-1; no firm D call. The CDR3 spans 14 residues. Germline V gene lookup returns CDR1 MNHEY and CDR2 SVGAGI. Trimming left V 4 bases short and J 0 bases short, with 9 bases between. The CDR3 DNA sequence: TGTGCCAGCAGTTTATACGGGTTGAACACTGAAGCTTTCTTT. Translating gives CASSLYGLNTEAFF.

In this sample, this clone turned up many times. The chain is built from TRBV2 and TRBJ1-3, with D perhaps TRBD1 (5 bases). Germline V lookup: CDR1 SNHLY, CDR2 FYNNEI. The CDR3 length is 11 residues. Between the trimmed V and J ends, which lost 6 bases and 8 bases, there was a span of 8 bases. CDR3 sequence: CASSSGYTIYF. The CDR3 DNA reads TGTGCCAGCAGCTCAGGGTACACCATATATTTT.

This chain connects TRBV7-2 to TRBJ2-3; D is unclear. CDR1 is SGHTA and CDR2 is FQGNSA in the germline V gene. The CDR3 loop spans 13 amino acids. V lost 1 base and J lost 3, with 5 bases in between. The CDR3 DNA reads TGTGCCAGCAGCTTAGACAGAACAGATACGCAGTATTTT. The encoded protein is CASSLDRTDTQYF.

The chain links TRBV29-1 to TRBJ2-3, with 7 positions matching TRBD2. V lost 4 bases and J lost 1; bases outside the gene matches: 5. CDR1 and CDR2 from the germline V gene are SQVTM and ANQGSEA. CDR3 length equals 14 residues. The CDR3 loop is CSVGIRGGTDTQYF. CDR3 bases: TGCAGCGTTGGAATCCGGGGGGGCACAGATACGCAGTATTTT.

J is TRBJ1-1 and V is TRBV27; TRBD1 is a possible D gene (6 bases). Germline lookup yields CDR1 MNHEY and CDR2 SMNVEV (reference sequence). The CDR3 extends over 15 amino acids. The V end lost 5 bases, the J end lost 4 bases, and 17 bases lay between the germline ends. CDR3 DNA sequence: TGTGCCAGCAGTCCTCATACAGGGACGGGCACTGAAGCTTTCTTT. It specifies CASSPHTGTGTEAFF.

This clone was counted between two and nine times. Other nucleotide sequences from this sample produce the same CDR3. The chain couples TRBV19 to TRBJ1-1; TRBD1 matches at 9 bases. The CDR3 loop spans 16 amino acids. Trimming at V came to 6 bases and at J to 1 base, leaving 9 bases not matched to a gene. CDR1 is LNHDA and CDR2 is SQIVND in the germline V gene (reference sequence). CDR3 coding DNA: TGTGCCAGTAGATCTCCCCCGGGACAGGGGAACACTGAAGCTTTCTTT. It is translated as CASRSPPGQGNTEAFF.

The J gene is TRBJ2-7, the V gene TRBV27; D not certain. Trimming left V 0 bases short and J 0 bases short, with 6 bases between. The CDR3 is 14 amino acids. In germline, CDR1 is MNHEY, CDR2 SMNVEV (reference sequence). The CDR3 sequence is CASSLSGSSYEQYF. The CDR3 nucleotides are TGTGCCAGCAGTTTATCGGGCAGCTCCTACGAGCAGTACTTC.